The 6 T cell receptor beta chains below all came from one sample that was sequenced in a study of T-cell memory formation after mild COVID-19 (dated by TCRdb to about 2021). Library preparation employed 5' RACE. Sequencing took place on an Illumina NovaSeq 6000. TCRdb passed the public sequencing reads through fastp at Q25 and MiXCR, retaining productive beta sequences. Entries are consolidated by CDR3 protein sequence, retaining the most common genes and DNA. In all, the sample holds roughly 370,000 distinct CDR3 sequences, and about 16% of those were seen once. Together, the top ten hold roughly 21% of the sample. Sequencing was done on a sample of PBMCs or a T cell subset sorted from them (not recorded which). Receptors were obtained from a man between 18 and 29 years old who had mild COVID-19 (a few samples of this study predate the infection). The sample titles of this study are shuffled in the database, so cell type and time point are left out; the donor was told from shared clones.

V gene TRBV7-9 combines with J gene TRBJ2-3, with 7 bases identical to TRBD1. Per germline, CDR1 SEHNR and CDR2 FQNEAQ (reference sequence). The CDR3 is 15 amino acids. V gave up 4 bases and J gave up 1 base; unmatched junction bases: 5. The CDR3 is CASSSHRGRTDTQYF. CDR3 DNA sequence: TGTGCCAGCAGCTCGCACAGGGGACGCACAGATACGCAGTATTTT.

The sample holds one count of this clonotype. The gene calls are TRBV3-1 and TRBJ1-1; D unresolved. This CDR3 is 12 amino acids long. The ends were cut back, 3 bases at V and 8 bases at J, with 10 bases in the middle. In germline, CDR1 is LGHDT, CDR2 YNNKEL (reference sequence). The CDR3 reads CASSHESLEAFF. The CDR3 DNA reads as TGTGCCAGCAGCCACGAGAGCTTGGAAGCTTTCTTT.

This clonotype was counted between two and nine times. This CDR3 is CASSLPLGASNEQFF. The DNA of the CDR3 is TGTGCCAGCAGCTTACCTTTGGGGGCCTCCAATGAGCAGTTCTTC. This chain links TRBV5-6 with TRBJ2-1; tentatively, D is TRBD1 (6 bases). CDR1 is SGHDT, CDR2 YYEEEE, per germline. The CDR3 extends over 15 amino acids. The V gene lost 2 bases and the J gene lost 6 bases, with 15 bases spanning the gap.

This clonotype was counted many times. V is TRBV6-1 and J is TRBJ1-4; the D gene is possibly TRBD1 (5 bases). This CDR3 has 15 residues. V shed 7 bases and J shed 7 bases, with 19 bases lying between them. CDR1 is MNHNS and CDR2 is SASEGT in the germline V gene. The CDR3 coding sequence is TGTGCCAGCAAAATCCCCGGGACCCGAGGTGAAAAACTGTTTTTT. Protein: CASKIPGTRGEKLFF.

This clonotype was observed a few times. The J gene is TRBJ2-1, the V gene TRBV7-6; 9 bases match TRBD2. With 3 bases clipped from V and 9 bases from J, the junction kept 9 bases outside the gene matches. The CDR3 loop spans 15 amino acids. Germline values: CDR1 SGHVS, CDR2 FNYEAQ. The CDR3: CASSFRLAAGVEQFF. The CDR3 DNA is TGTGCCAGCAGCTTCAGACTAGCGGCGGGCGTTGAGCAGTTCTTC.

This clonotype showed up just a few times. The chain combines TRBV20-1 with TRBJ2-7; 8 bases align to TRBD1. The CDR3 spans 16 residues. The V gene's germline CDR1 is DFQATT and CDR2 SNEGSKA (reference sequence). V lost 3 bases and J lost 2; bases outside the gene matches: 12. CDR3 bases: TGCAGTGCTAGGGGGACAGGTGTCACCTCACCCTACGAGCAGTACTTC. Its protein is CSARGTGVTSPYEQYF.